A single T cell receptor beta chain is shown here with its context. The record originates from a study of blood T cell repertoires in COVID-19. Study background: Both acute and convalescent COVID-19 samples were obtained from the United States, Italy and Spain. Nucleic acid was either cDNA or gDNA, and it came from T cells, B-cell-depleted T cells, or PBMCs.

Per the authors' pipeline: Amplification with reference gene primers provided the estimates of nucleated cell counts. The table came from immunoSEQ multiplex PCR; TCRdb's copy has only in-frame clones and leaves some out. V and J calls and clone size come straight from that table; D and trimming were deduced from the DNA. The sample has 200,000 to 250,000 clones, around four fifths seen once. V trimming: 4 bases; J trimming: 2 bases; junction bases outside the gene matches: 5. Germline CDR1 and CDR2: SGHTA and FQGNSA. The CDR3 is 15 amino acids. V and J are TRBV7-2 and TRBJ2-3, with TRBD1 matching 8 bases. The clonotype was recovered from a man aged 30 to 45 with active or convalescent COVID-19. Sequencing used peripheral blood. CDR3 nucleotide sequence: TGTGCCAGCAGCTCCTGGACAGGGAACACAGATACGCAGTATTTT. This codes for CASSSWTGNTDTQYF.